The clone carrying this T cell receptor beta chain was observed many times. Its antigen is still unknown. Amplified TCR beta CDR3 regions came from RNA transcripts. RT-PCR in the first round (using the HTBI primer set) targeted the TCR CDR3. One entry per CDR3 protein, called by TCRdb with MiXCR from the multiplex PCR reads. Of more than 500,000 distinct CDR3 sequences in the sample, around 16% were seen once. This sample is part of a study of T cells in Graves' hyperthyroidism and ophthalmopathy. Study-level results: Ophthalmopathy prediction by the model preceded onset by a median about 6 months. Blood also held most thyroid clonotypes expanded beyond 0.001.

This CDR3 has 14 amino acids. V lost 7 bases and J lost 0, with 11 bases in between. Germline-derived CDR1 and CDR2 are KGHSH and LQKENI. A Clinical Activity Score of at least 3, a NOSPECS grade of at least 4 and a duration under 3 months were recorded in the ophthalmopathy patients. The specimen was blood. The receptor comes from a woman aged 30 to 39 with Graves' ophthalmopathy. The V gene is TRBV18, the J gene TRBJ2-3, with TRBD2 as a possible D gene (6 bases). CDR3 in amino acids: CASFPGLSTDTQYF. CDR3 DNA: TGTGCCAGCTTTCCGGGACTGAGCACAGATACGCAGTATTTT.